The T cell receptor (beta chain) described here comes from a study of control samples from healthy donors and cancer patients. The method was immunoSEQ multiplex PCR; TCRdb's version includes in-frame clones alone and lacks a portion of them. The sample lists about 75,000 clones, more than 75% occurring once. The ends lost 4 bases at V and 2 bases at J; junction bases unmatched: 4. The CDR3 totals 14 residues. Germline V lookup: CDR1 SGHNT, CDR2 YYREEE (reference sequence). Sequenced sample: blood. The chain carries TRBV5-4 and TRBJ2-3; 7 positions agree with TRBD1. This TCR was sampled from a man aged 45 to 65 in good health. The CDR3 region is CASSPGQDTDTQYF. The CDR3 region has the DNA TGTGCCAGCAGCCCCGGACAGGACACAGATACGCAGTATTTT.